The sequence of this T cell receptor beta chain was determined in a study of blood T cell repertoires in COVID-19. The V and J ends lost 1 base and 10 bases, in that order; junction bases with no gene match: 2. CDR1 KGHSH and CDR2 LQKENI come from the germline V gene. The CDR3 runs to 12 residues. The assay was immunoSEQ multiplex PCR, and TCRdb's table has in-frame clones only and misses some. The table lists about 82,000 clones, around 85% of them singletons. The chain has TRBV18 and TRBJ1-2, with 8 bases fitting TRBD1. This receptor was obtained from an elderly man with active or convalescent COVID-19. The specimen was peripheral blood. The DNA for the CDR3 is TGTGCCAGCTCACCACTACAGGGGGACTACACCTTC. Encoded protein: CASSPLQGDYTF.